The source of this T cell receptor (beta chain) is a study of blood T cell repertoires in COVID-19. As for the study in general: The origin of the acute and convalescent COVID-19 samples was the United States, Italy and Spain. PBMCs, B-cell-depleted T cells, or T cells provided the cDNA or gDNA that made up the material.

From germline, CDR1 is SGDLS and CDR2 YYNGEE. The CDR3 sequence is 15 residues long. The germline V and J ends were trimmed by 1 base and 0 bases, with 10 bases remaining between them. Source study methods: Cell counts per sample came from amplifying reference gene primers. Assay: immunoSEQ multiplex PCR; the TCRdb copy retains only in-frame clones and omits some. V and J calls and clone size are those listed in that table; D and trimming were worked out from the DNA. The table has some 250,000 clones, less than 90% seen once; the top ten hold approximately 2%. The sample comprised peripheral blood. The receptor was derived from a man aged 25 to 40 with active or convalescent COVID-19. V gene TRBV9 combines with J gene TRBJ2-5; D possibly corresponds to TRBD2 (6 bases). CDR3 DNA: TGTGCCAGCAGCGTATGGGGGGAGTACCAAGAGACCCAGTACTTC. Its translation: CASSVWGEYQETQYF.